A single sample gave rise to the 9 T cell receptor beta chains below, sequenced in a study of blood T cell repertoires in COVID-19. TCRdb's copy holds only in-frame clones and misses some; the assay was immunoSEQ multiplex PCR. The data show hundreds of thousands of clones, approximately 92% seen once. Sequenced input: PBMCs or T cells enriched from blood (not recorded which). The receptor source for this set is a man between 18 and 35 years old who had recovered from COVID-19.

V is TRBV5-4 and J is TRBJ2-6, with 7 bases aligning to TRBD1. Trimming removed 4 bases from V and 1 base from J; junction bases left unmatched: 14. Germline CDR1 SGHNT, CDR2 YYREEE (reference sequence). The CDR3 loop spans 19 amino acids. The CDR3 is CASSLPPGQWASGANVLTF. CDR3 nucleotides: TGTGCCAGCAGCCTGCCTCCGGGACAGTGGGCGTCTGGGGCCAACGTCCTGACTTTC. Full variable domain (missing parts from reference TRBV5-4 and TRBJ2-6): ETGVTQSPTHLIKTRGQQVTLRCSSQSGHNTVSWYQQALGQGPQFIFQYYREEENGRGNFPPRFSGLQFPNYSSELNVNALELDDSALYLCASSLPPGQWASGANVLTFGAGSRLTVL.

Comment on this clone: The sample holds other DNA sequences that translate to the same CDR3. This sequence joins TRBV12-3 or TRBV12-4 and TRBJ2-5; D is uncertain. This CDR3 spans 11 amino acids. V lost 3 bases and J 5 bases, leaving 4 bases between the germline ends. The CDR3 bases are TGTGCCAGCAGTTTTGGCGAGACCCAGTACTTC. It is translated as CASSFGETQYF.

The chain employs TRBV4-1 and TRBJ2-7, with TRBD1 matching over 8 bases. CDR3 length: 13 residues. V was clipped by 3 bases and J by 5 bases; unmatched bases: 3. The germline gives CDR1 MGHRA, CDR2 YSYEKL. The CDR3 bases are TGCGCCAGCAGCCAGGACAGGGAGGACGAGCAGTACTTC. It codes for CASSQDREDEQYF.

The chain combines TRBV7-6 with TRBJ1-3; the D gene is possibly TRBD1 (5 bases). Germline CDR1 is SGHVS and CDR2 is FNYEAQ. This CDR3 is built from 17 residues. V was clipped by 3 bases and J by 2 bases, with 17 bases between them. The CDR3 nucleotides read TGTGCCAGCAGCTTTATCGCCTCAGGGATCGCTGGAAACACCATATATTTT. Protein sequence: CASSFIASGIAGNTIYF.

V usage is TRBV10-3 and J usage is TRBJ1-5, with D possibly TRBD1 on 5 matching bases. The germline V and J ends were trimmed by 3 bases and 0 bases, with 15 bases remaining between them. CDR1 is ENHRY and CDR2 is SYGVKD in the germline V gene. The CDR3 length is 17 residues. The CDR3 DNA reads as TGTGCCATCAGTGATCCCCCAACAGGAAATAGCAATCAGCCCCAGCATTTT. Translating it yields CAISDPPTGNSNQPQHF.

This rearrangement joins TRBV9 to TRBJ2-7; 8 nucleotides match TRBD2. The CDR3 runs to 14 residues. Germline values: CDR1 SGDLS, CDR2 YYNGEE. J lost 5 bases, V lost 0 bases, and 4 bases had no gene match. CDR3 region: CASSVGSGNNEQYF. As DNA, the CDR3 is TGTGCCAGCAGCGTAGGTAGCGGGAATAACGAGCAGTACTTC.

This chain uses TRBV3-1 (or the pseudogene TRBV3-2) with TRBJ1-1, with TRBD1 identical over 7 bases. CDR3 length: 15 amino acids. With V trimmed by 6 bases and J by 4 bases, 11 bases remained unmatched. Germline CDR1 LGHDT, CDR2 YNNKEL (reference sequence). The CDR3 protein is CASRKMTGQGTEAFF. CDR3 nucleotides: TGTGCCAGCAGAAAAATGACAGGGCAAGGCACTGAAGCTTTCTTT.

V gene TRBV6-5 combines with J gene TRBJ1-2; the D is unclear. The CDR3 covers 12 residues. The germline V and J ends were trimmed by 2 bases and 3 bases, with 4 bases remaining between them. Looked up from germline, CDR1 is MNHEY and CDR2 is SVGAGI. The CDR3 nucleotides read TGTGCCAGCAGTTACCCAGACTATGGCTACACCTTC. It is translated as CASSYPDYGYTF.

The chain couples TRBV5-4 to TRBJ2-3; 10 positions agree with TRBD2. The CDR3 consists of 18 residues. Trimming cost V 4 bases and J 1 base; bases outside gene matches: 12. Germline values: CDR1 SGHNT, CDR2 YYREEE (reference sequence). CDR3 nucleotide sequence: TGTGCCAGCAGCCCGGTGCCAGCGGGAGGGCCAGGCACAGATACGCAGTATTTT. Encoded protein: CASSPVPAGGPGTDTQYF.